Sequencing of this T cell receptor (beta chain) was carried out in a study of cytomegalovirus exposure and HLA in healthy donors. Trimming took 5 bases from V and 4 from J, leaving 15 bases between them. Germline lookup yields CDR1 MNHNS and CDR2 SASEGT. The CDR3 length is 15 residues. The PCR was carried out with 60 Vbeta primers and 13 Jbeta primers. Assay: immunoSEQ multiplex PCR; the TCRdb copy retains only in-frame clones and omits some. The data show over 250,000 clones, about 66% seen once. The receptor comes from a female donor in good health and CMV-seronegative. Specimen: PBMCs. The chain combines TRBV6-1 with TRBJ1-3; perhaps TRBD1 as D (6 bases). For the CDR3, the DNA is TGTGCCAGCAGTAATGCCAGGGGCGCGGGAAACACCATATATTTT. It encodes CASSNARGAGNTIYF.